The 21 T cell receptor beta chains below all came from one sample that was sequenced in a study of CD8 T cells in ankylosing spondylitis. TCRdb reprocessed the 5' RACE reads with MiXCR, giving one entry per CDR3 protein. The data hold 250,000 to 350,000 distinct CDR3 sequences, with around 18% observed a single time. Sample: blood, either unsorted or a sorted T cell fraction (not recorded which). Receptor source: a male donor with ankylosing spondylitis or in good health (not recorded which).

The rearrangement joins TRBV5-1 to TRBJ2-1; 8 bases match TRBD2. V lost 5 bases to trimming and J lost 4 bases; unmatched junction nucleotides: 8. CDR1 and CDR2 (germline): SGHRS, YFSETQ. The CDR3 length is 15 residues. In nucleotides, the CDR3 is TGCGCCAGCAGTGGGACGGGAGGGCCATACAATGAGCAGTTCTTC. This codes for CASSGTGGPYNEQFF.

This clonotype was observed a handful of times. The chain couples TRBV30 to TRBJ1-1, with D perhaps TRBD1 (6 bases). The CDR3 has 13 residues. Per the germline V gene, CDR1 is GTSNPN and CDR2 is SVGIG (reference sequence). Trimming removed 2 bases from V and 7 bases from J, with 14 bases in between. The CDR3 protein is CAWSSGGRGEAFF. The CDR3 bases are TGTGCCTGGAGTAGCGGGGGGCGCGGTGAAGCTTTCTTT.

This clonotype was counted only a few times. The chain recombines TRBV9 with TRBJ2-5; 12 bases are shared with TRBD1. Germline V CDR1 and CDR2: SGDLS, YYNGEE. Losses at the gene ends were 4 bases for V and 5 bases for J; bases not matched to a gene: 9. This CDR3 is built from 16 residues. CDR3 loop: CASSKQSGTGGETQYF. CDR3 in DNA: TGTGCCAGCAGCAAACAGTCCGGGACAGGGGGCGAGACCCAGTACTTC. Supplemented by reference TRBV9 and TRBJ2-5, the full variable domain reads DSGVTQTPKHLITATGQRVTLRCSPRSGDLSVYWYQQSLDQGLQFLIQYYNGEERAKGNILERFSAQQFPDLHSELNLSSLELGDSALYFCASSKQSGTGGETQYFGPGTRLLVL.

This clonotype came up many times. The genes are TRBV2 and TRBJ1-2, with D uncertain. The CDR3 is made up of 11 amino acids. V gave up 1 base and J gave up 4 bases, with 1 base separating them. Germline V gene data show CDR1 as SNHLY and CDR2 as FYNNEI. The CDR3: CASSEGYGYTF. CDR3 in DNA: TGTGCCAGCAGTGAAGGCTATGGCTACACCTTC.

This chain joins TRBV7-8 and TRBJ2-7; 8 nucleotides match TRBD2. Germline values: CDR1 SGHVS, CDR2 FQNEAQ. There are 13 residues in the CDR3. V dropped 4 bases and J dropped 6; count of bases not matched to a gene: 5. CDR3 loop: CASSSRTSPEQYV. The DNA of the CDR3 is TGTGCCAGCAGCTCACGGACTAGCCCCGAGCAGTACGTC.

A few counts support this clonotype. This rearrangement joins TRBV5-5 to TRBJ2-7; 11 bases line up with TRBD2. Germline trimming cut 5 bases from V and 2 bases from J; bases unmatched to any gene: 6. The CDR3 is made up of 15 amino acids. Germline loops: CDR1 SGHKS, CDR2 YYEKEE (reference sequence). Here the CDR3 reads CASSPGLAATYEQYV. In DNA, the CDR3 is TGTGCCAGCAGTCCGGGACTAGCGGCAACCTACGAGCAGTACGTC.

J is TRBJ1-1 and V is TRBV3-1, with a weak D call TRBD1 (5 bases). Germline CDR1 reads LGHDT; CDR2 reads YNNKEL (reference sequence). The CDR3 sequence is 15 residues long. The V gene lost 4 bases and the J gene lost 1 base, with 13 bases spanning the gap. CDR3 amino acids: CASSRWGRQNTEAFF. Written as DNA, the CDR3 is TGTGCCAGCAGCCGTTGGGGACGACAGAACACTGAAGCTTTCTTT.

The chain uses TRBV12-3 or TRBV12-4 and TRBJ2-7; maybe TRBD1 (6 bases). V was clipped by 1 base and J by 2 bases, with 9 bases between them. CDR3 length: 14 residues. The CDR3 loop is CASSLDGTPYEQYV. The CDR3 nucleotides are TGTGCCAGCAGTTTAGACGGGACACCCTACGAGCAGTACGTC.

As concerns this clonotype: A read error is possible here, since a much larger clone lies one base away. The rearrangement joins TRBV24-1 to TRBJ2-7; TRBD1 agrees at 7 bases. This CDR3 spans 18 amino acids. With V trimmed by 5 bases and J by 0 bases, 15 bases remained unmatched. The germline V gene has CDR1 KGHDR and CDR2 SFDVKD. The CDR3 spells CATSALLPRTGYSYEQYV. The CDR3 DNA follows: TGTGCCACCAGTGCACTCCTTCCTCGGACAGGATACTCCTACGAGCAGTACGTC.

CDR3 sequence reads: CSVDRDKGNYGYTF. The CDR3 DNA reads as TGCAGCGTTGATAGGGACAAGGGGAACTATGGCTACACCTTC. The chain employs TRBV29-1 and TRBJ1-2; perhaps TRBD1 as D (6 bases). V was cut by 3 bases and J by 2 bases, with 13 bases left in between. CDR1 is SQVTM, CDR2 ANQGSEA, per germline. This CDR3 is built from 14 residues.

This clonotype was detected once. The chain couples TRBV9 to TRBJ1-4; weak D call: TRBD1 (6 bases). This CDR3 region has 15 residues. Germline lookup yields CDR1 SGDLS and CDR2 YYNGEE. Trimming pared 1 base from V and 7 bases from J, leaving 14 bases between. As DNA, the CDR3 is TGTGCCAGCAGCGTAAAGGGGGATCCTCCTGAAAAACTGTTTTTT. This gives the protein CASSVKGDPPEKLFF.

This clonotype was seen ten or more times. This rearrangement joins TRBV20-1 to TRBJ2-5; TRBD2 matches at 7 bases. CDR3 length: 12 amino acids. CDR1 DFQATT and CDR2 SNEGSKA come from the germline V gene (reference sequence). V gave up 5 bases and J gave up 2 bases; unmatched junction bases: 2. The CDR3 DNA sequence: TGCAGTGCTGGGGGGGGGCAAGAGACCCAGTACTTC. It is translated as CSAGGGQETQYF.

This clonotype appeared a few times. The V gene is TRBV27, the J gene TRBJ2-2; no clear D gene. V lost 3 bases to trimming and J lost 8 bases, with 13 bases between them. CDR1 and CDR2 (germline): MNHEY, SMNVEV (reference sequence). This CDR3 region has 14 residues. CDR3 region: CASSLVWGLGELFF. CDR3 bases: TGTGCCAGCAGTTTGGTTTGGGGTCTTGGGGAGCTGTTTTTT.

This clonotype was observed a few times. The J gene is TRBJ2-5, the V gene TRBV12-3 or TRBV12-4; no reliable D call. V dropped 6 bases and J dropped 5 bases, with 13 bases sitting between them. The CDR3 sequence is 13 residues long. The CDR3 protein is CASSHPFLETQYF. The CDR3 bases are TGTGCCAGCAGCCATCCATTCTTGGAGACCCAGTACTTC.

This clonotype was recorded a few times. The gene calls are TRBV28 and TRBJ2-2, with D uncertain. The V and J ends lost 5 bases and 7 bases respectively, with 8 bases between them. Germline CDR1 and CDR2: MDHEN and SYDVKM. This CDR3 is built from 12 residues. The CDR3 nucleotides read TGTGCCAGCAGTCAGTTAGGCGGGGAGCTGTTTTTT. Protein product: CASSQLGGELFF. Full variable domain (missing parts from reference TRBV28 and TRBJ2-2): DVKVTQSSRYLVKRTGEKVFLECVQDMDHENMFWYRQDPGLGLRLIYFSYDVKMKEKGDIPEGYSVSREKKERFSLILESASTNQTSMYLCASSQLGGELFFGEGSRLTVL.

This clonotype was detected many times. This chain links TRBV20-1 with TRBJ1-2, with TRBD1 matching 7 bases. CDR1 and CDR2 from the germline V gene are DFQATT and SNEGSKA (reference sequence). V was clipped by 3 bases and J by 4 bases; unmatched bases: 11. This CDR3 region has 15 residues. CDR3 region: CSASPGGTAFYGYTF. In nucleotides, the CDR3 is TGCAGTGCTAGCCCCGGTGGGACAGCCTTCTATGGCTACACCTTC.

The chain carries TRBV12-3 or TRBV12-4 and TRBJ2-3, with TRBD2 identical over 7 bases. V trimming: 7 bases; J trimming: 2 bases; junction bases outside the gene matches: 12. This CDR3 spans 16 amino acids. The CDR3 loop is CASTHGLADLTDTQYF. The DNA for the CDR3 is TGTGCCAGCACCCACGGGCTAGCGGATCTCACAGATACGCAGTATTTT.

The chain recombines TRBV19 with TRBJ1-1; TRBD1 is a possible D gene (5 bases). CDR3 length: 14 amino acids. CDR1 is LNHDA and CDR2 is SQIVND in the germline V gene (reference sequence). V shed 3 bases and J shed 1 base, with 9 bases lying between them. The CDR3 loop is CASSILGTNTEAFF. In DNA form, the CDR3 reads TGTGCCAGTAGTATTTTGGGGACGAACACTGAAGCTTTCTTT.

As regards this clonotype: One end of the junction fails to match germline, which may point to a read error. The gene calls are TRBV18 and TRBJ1-4, with TRBD1 as a possible D gene (5 bases). This CDR3 has 17 amino acids. The germline V gene has CDR1 KGHSH and CDR2 LQKENI. The CDR3 DNA is TGTGCCAGCTCACCCGGGGACCTCGCTGCAACTAATGAAAAACAGTTTTTT. Translating it yields CASSPGDLAATNEKQFF.

This clonotype has just one count. The chain is built from TRBV24-1 and TRBJ2-3, with 7 bases aligning to TRBD2. Per the germline V gene, CDR1 is KGHDR and CDR2 is SFDVKD. The V and J ends lost 7 bases and 2 bases, in that order; junction bases with no gene match: 8. This CDR3 has 15 residues. CDR3 bases: TGTGCCACCAGACACGGGGAGGGCCTCACAGATACGCAGTATTTT. It is translated as CATRHGEGLTDTQYF.

The table lists this clonotype with a few counts. V usage is TRBV28 and J usage is TRBJ1-2; TRBD1 agrees at 10 bases. From germline, CDR1 is MDHEN and CDR2 SYDVKM. Trimming took 6 bases from V and 4 from J; bases not matched to a gene: 5. CDR3 length: 14 amino acids. The CDR3 DNA reads TGTGCCAGCAGCTCGACAGGGGGCGGCTATGGCTACACCTTC. It specifies CASSSTGGGYGYTF.